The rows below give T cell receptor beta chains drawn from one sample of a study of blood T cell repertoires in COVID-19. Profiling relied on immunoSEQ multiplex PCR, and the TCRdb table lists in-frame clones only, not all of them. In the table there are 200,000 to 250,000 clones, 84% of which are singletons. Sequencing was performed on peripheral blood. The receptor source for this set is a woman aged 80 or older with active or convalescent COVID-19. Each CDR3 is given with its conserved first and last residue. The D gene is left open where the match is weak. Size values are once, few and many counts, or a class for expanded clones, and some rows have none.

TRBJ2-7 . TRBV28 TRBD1 TGTGCCAGCAGTTTAAGTGGGACAGGGTTCGGCGAGCAGTACTTC CASSLSGTGFGEQYF
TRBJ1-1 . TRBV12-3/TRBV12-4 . TGTGCCAGCCAGGGGTTCACTGAAGCTTTCTTT CASQGFTEAFF
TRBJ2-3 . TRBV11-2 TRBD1 TGTGCCAGCAGCTTGAGGGGGCGAGATACGCAGTATTTT CASSLRGRDTQYF
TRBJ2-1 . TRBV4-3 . TGCGCCAGCAGCCAAGATAAGGACCTTGATAGGGGTGAGCAGTTCTTC CASSQDKDLDRGEQFF
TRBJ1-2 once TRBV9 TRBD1 TGTGCCAGCAGCGTAGGGACAGGGGGTACTGACTATGGCTACACCTTC CASSVGTGGTDYGYTF
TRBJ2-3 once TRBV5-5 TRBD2 TGTGCCAGCAGCTTGTCGCTAGCGGGATACACAGATACGCAGTATTTT CASSLSLAGYTDTQYF
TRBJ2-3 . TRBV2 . TGTGCCAGCACCCGGACAGTAAGCACAGATACGCAGTATTTT CASTRTVSTDTQYF
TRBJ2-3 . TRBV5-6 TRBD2 TGTGCCAGCAGCGATGGACTAGCGGGGGAAACGGATACGCAGTATTTT CASSDGLAGETDTQYF
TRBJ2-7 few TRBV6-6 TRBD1 TGTGCCAGCAGCCGAGGACAGGGCGGCTCCTACGAGCAGTACTTC CASSRGQGGSYEQYF
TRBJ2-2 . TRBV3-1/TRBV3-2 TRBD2 TGTGCCAGCAGCCAGACTCTAGCGGGGGGCCCTAACACCGGGGAGCTGTTTTTT CASSQTLAGGPNTGELFF
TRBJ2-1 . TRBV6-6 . TGTGCCAGCAGTTACGGGCCGTCCCCGTTGTATGAGCAGTTCTTC CASSYGPSPLYEQFF
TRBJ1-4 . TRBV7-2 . TGTGCCAGCAGTATTCGACGGGGAGACGGAAAACTGTTTTTT CASSIRRGDGKLFF
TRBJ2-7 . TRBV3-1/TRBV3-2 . TGTGCCAGCAGCCAAGGGTTCGGGATGTACGAGCAGTACTTC CASSQGFGMYEQYF
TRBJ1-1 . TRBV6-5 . TGTGCCAGCAGCATTAACAGGGATTCTTACACTGAAGCTTTCTTT CASSINRDSYTEAFF
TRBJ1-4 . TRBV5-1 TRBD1 TGCGCCAGCAGCCTGACGACAGGGGGAGCTAATGAAAAACTGTTTTTT CASSLTTGGANEKLFF
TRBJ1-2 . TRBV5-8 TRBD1 TGTGCCAGCAGCCCCGGGACAGGGGGCGGGTGGGACTATGGCTACACCTTC CASSPGTGGGWDYGYTF
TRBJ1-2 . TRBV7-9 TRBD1 TGTGCCAGCAGTGGGAACCGGGACAGGAATTATGGCTACACCTTC CASSGNRDRNYGYTF
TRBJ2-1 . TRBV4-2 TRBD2 TGTGCCAGCAGCCAAGCCCCTAGCGGGCCCTACAATGAGCAGTTCTTC CASSQAPSGPYNEQFF
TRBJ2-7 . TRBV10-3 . TGTGCCATCAGTGACCAACTACCTAGAGGACTCCATAGCTCCTACGAGCAGTACTTC CAISDQLPRGLHSSYEQYF
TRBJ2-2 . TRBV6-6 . TGTGCCAGCAGACGGGGGGCGGGCACCGGGGAGCTGTTTTTT CASRRGAGTGELFF
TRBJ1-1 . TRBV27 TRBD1 TGTGCCAGCAGTCTTTGGACAGGGCGAAACACTGAAGCTTTCTTT CASSLWTGRNTEAFF
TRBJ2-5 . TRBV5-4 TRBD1 TGTGCCAGCAGCTCGCCGCAGGGGGCCGGAGAGACCCAGTACTTC CASSSPQGAGETQYF
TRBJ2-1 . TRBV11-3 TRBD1 TGTGCCAGCAGCTTAGACGCGGACAGGGGAGGCTATGAGCAGTTCTTC CASSLDADRGGYEQFF
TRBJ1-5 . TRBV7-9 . TGTGCCAGCAGCTTCGCGGGCCATAATCAGCCCCAGCATTTT CASSFAGHNQPQHF
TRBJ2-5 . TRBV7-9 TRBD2 TGTGCCAGCAGCTTATCGGGGGGAGAGACCCAGTACTTC CASSLSGGETQYF
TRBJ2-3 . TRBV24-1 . TGTGCCACCAGTGAGAGGGTGACAGATACGCAGTATTTT CATSERVTDTQYF
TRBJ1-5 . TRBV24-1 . TGTGCCACCCTTGGGCCCAGGCAGCCCCAGCATTTT CATLGPRQPQHF